The rows below give T cell receptor beta chains drawn from one sample of a study of blood T cell repertoires in COVID-19. Measured with immunoSEQ multiplex PCR; TCRdb has only the in-frame clones, and not every one. The sample includes over 150,000 clones, approximately 84% of them seen just once. Sequencing was performed on peripheral blood. These receptors originate from a human donor in a cohort sampled during active COVID-19. Each CDR3 is given with its conserved first and last residue. Each record gives: clone size, J gene, D gene, V gene, CDR3 DNA, CDR3 protein. The D gene is left open where the match is weak. Only part of the rows carry a size: once, few, many, or a class if the clone is expanded.

NA,TRBJ2-3,TRBD2,TRBV9,TGTGCCAGCAGCTTCGCGGGACTAGCGGAAAGCACAGATACGCAGTATTTT,CASSFAGLAESTDTQYF
NA,TRBJ2-4,NA,TRBV7-9,TGTGCCAGCAGCCAGGGACGGCGGGATGGCATTCAGTACTTC,CASSQGRRDGIQYF
once,TRBJ2-7,TRBD1,TRBV5-1,TGCGCCAGCAGCTTCTTGGCAGGGACAGGCGAGCAGTACTTC,CASSFLAGTGEQYF
NA,TRBJ2-1,TRBD1,TRBV25-1,TGTGCCAGCAGTGCCCACGATCCGGGACAGGGGGTTGAGCAGTTCTTC,CASSAHDPGQGVEQFF
once,TRBJ2-3,TRBD2,TRBV2,TGTGCCAGCAGACTAGCGGGGGCCGAAACCACAGATACGCAGTATTTT,CASRLAGAETTDTQYF
NA,TRBJ2-1,NA,TRBV11-2,TGTGCCAGCAGCTTAGCTTTAGCAGCGGAGTACAATGAGCAGTTCTTC,CASSLALAAEYNEQFF
few,TRBJ1-2,NA,TRBV25-1,TGTGCCAGCAGTGAAGGGGGAGGCGGCTACACCTTC,CASSEGGGGYTF
once,TRBJ1-4,TRBD1,TRBV5-1,TGCGCCAGCAGTCTCCCTCGACAGGGGTCGGCTGGTGAACTGTTTTTT,CASSLPRQGSAGELFF
NA,TRBJ2-2,TRBD2,TRBV20-1,TGCAGTGCTAGTGAAGCGGGGGTACAGAACACCGGGGAGCTGTTTTTT,CSASEAGVQNTGELFF
NA,TRBJ1-1,TRBD1,TRBV10-3,TGTGCCATCAGTTCTACAGGGGAGACTGAAGCTTTCTTT,CAISSTGETEAFF
NA,TRBJ2-5,NA,TRBV19,TGTGCCAGCGGGAAAGAGACCCAGTACTTC,CASGKETQYF
NA,TRBJ1-1,NA,TRBV5-1,TGCGCCAGCAGCTTGGGGCCGACAGGACCGAACACTGAAGCTTTCTTT,CASSLGPTGPNTEAFF
NA,TRBJ1-3,TRBD1,TRBV6-2/TRBV6-3,TGTGCCAGCAGTTCACCGGGACAGGGGGCTGGAAACACCATATATTTT,CASSSPGQGAGNTIYF
NA,TRBJ2-5,NA,TRBV2,TGTGCCAGCAGTGAAGCGGGGGGTCCAGAGACCCAGTACTTC,CASSEAGGPETQYF
NA,TRBJ2-7,TRBD1,TRBV27,TGTGCCAGCAAAAGGGGGACAGGGGCGTCCTACGAGCAGTACTTC,CASKRGTGASYEQYF
once,TRBJ2-3,NA,TRBV18,TGTGCCAGCGCCAATCGGGGAAGCACAGATACGCAGTATTTT,CASANRGSTDTQYF
few,TRBJ1-2,TRBD1,TRBV29-1,TGCAGCGTTGAAGGTCAGGGGGCTGGTGGCTACACCTTC,CSVEGQGAGGYTF
NA,TRBJ1-1,NA,TRBV7-2,TGTGCCAGCAAGTTTGAGGCTTTCACTGAAGCTTTCTTT,CASKFEAFTEAFF
NA,TRBJ1-1,NA,TRBV30,TGTGCCTGGAGTAGACAGAGGAACACTGAAGCTTTCTTT,CAWSRQRNTEAFF
NA,TRBJ1-5,NA,TRBV6-2/TRBV6-3,TGTGCCAGCAGTCGAGGGCGACAGCCCCAGCATTTT,CASSRGRQPQHF
NA,TRBJ1-1,NA,TRBV7-8,TGTGCCAGCAGCTCTAGGGAGGGACAGAACACTGAAGCTTTCTTT,CASSSREGQNTEAFF
NA,TRBJ2-7,TRBD1,TRBV6-5,TGTGCCAGCAGCTACAGGGGGACCTACGAGCAGTACTTC,CASSYRGTYEQYF
few,TRBJ2-1,TRBD1,TRBV27,TGTGCCAGCATTTCCGGGACAGGGGGCATCGATGGGCAGTTCTTC,CASISGTGGIDGQFF
NA,TRBJ1-4,NA,TRBV19,TGTGCCAGTGCGGGAAATGAAAAACTGTTTTTT,CASAGNEKLFF
NA,TRBJ1-1,NA,TRBV7-9,TGTGCCAGCAGCTTAGCGGCGATCGGGGTCACTGAAGCTTTCTTT,CASSLAAIGVTEAFF
NA,TRBJ1-1,TRBD1,TRBV4-1,TGCGCCAGCAGCCAAGGACAGGGTCGGGGCACTGAAGCTTTCTTT,CASSQGQGRGTEAFF
NA,TRBJ2-1,NA,TRBV6-5,TGTGCCAGCACTCTACAGGGAACATCCCACAATGAGCAGTTCTTC,CASTLQGTSHNEQFF
NA,TRBJ1-1,NA,TRBV5-4,TGTGCCAGCAGCTGGACGGAGGGCACTGAAGCTTTCTTT,CASSWTEGTEAFF
once,TRBJ2-7,NA,TRBV27,TGTGCCAGCACCTCACTAGCTGGGTACGAGCAGTACTTC,CASTSLAGYEQYF
once,TRBJ2-2,NA,TRBV4-1,TGCGCCAGCAGCCAAGACGGGGAAACACCCGGGGAGCTGTTTTTT,CASSQDGETPGELFF
few,TRBJ1-1,NA,TRBV9,TGTGCCAGCAGCGTAGGTCGGGTGAACACTGAAGCTTTCTTT,CASSVGRVNTEAFF